The 4 T cell receptor beta chains listed next were all sequenced from one sample in a study of blood T cells in healthy people across ages. A J-beta primer mix and a sample-barcoded 5' primer were used in a second PCR of about 7 to 12 cycles. TCRdb itself ran the 5' RACE reads through MiXCR, one entry per CDR3 protein. The sample has 1.5 million to 1.8 million distinct CDR3 sequences; 35% to 45% are singletons. The specimen was blood. Receptor source: a woman in her late teens or twenties in good health.

The rearrangement uses TRBV20-1 and TRBJ1-1; TRBD1 might be the D (5 bases). The germline V gene has CDR1 DFQATT and CDR2 SNEGSKA (reference sequence). V was pared by 4 bases and J by 3 bases, with 12 bases between. This CDR3 is built from 13 residues. CDR3 bases: TGCAGTGCTAATCGGGACGGAGACACTGAAGCTTTCTTT. Its protein is CSANRDGDTEAFF.

The CDR3 coding sequence is TGTGCCTGGAGTGTACCCGGGACAGGGTCCCAGCCCCAGCATTTT. Residues: CAWSVPGTGSQPQHF. This chain joins TRBV30 and TRBJ1-5; 9 bases are a match to TRBD1. The germline V gene encodes CDR1 GTSNPN and CDR2 SVGIG (reference sequence). The CDR3 is 15 residues long. The J segment lost 7 bases and the V segment lost 0 bases, leaving 7 bases of the junction unmatched.

This clonotype was counted a few times. The chain joins TRBV4-1 to TRBJ1-5, with 12 positions matching TRBD1. Germline V lookup: CDR1 MGHRA, CDR2 YSYEKL. This CDR3 has 18 amino acids. Germline trimming cut 0 bases from V and 6 bases from J; bases unmatched to any gene: 9. As DNA, the CDR3 is TGCGCCAGCAGCCAAGATGGGGGGACAGGGGGCGTTGTTCAGCCCCAGCATTTT. This sequence encodes CASSQDGGTGGVVQPQHF.

CDR3 residues: CASKVAGGRDTQYF. The CDR3 nucleotides are TGTGCCAGCAAAGTAGCGGGAGGACGGGATACGCAGTATTTT. The chain joins TRBV28 to TRBJ2-3; 10 bases align to TRBD2. Germline CDR1 and CDR2: MDHEN and SYDVKM. CDR3 length: 14 residues. J gave up 6 bases and V 7 bases, and 7 bases lay outside the gene matches.